This T cell receptor (beta chain) was sequenced in a study of CD8 T cells in ankylosing spondylitis. Quantitative molecular-barcoded 5'-RACE generated the TCR beta libraries. TCRdb re-analysed the 5' RACE reads in MiXCR, keeping a single row per CDR3 protein. Of about 700,000 distinct CDR3 sequences listed, about 20% are singletons. Remarks on this clonotype: Its antigen is still unknown.

General study points: Within matched ankylosing spondylitis synovial fluid, disease-linked clones were reportedly significantly enriched. Characteristic of ankylosing spondylitis blood, it appeared, was a TCR beta motif comprising eight highly homologous variants. Past research had described some motif variants in reactive arthritis synovial fluid and blood.

Sequencing was done on a sample of blood, either unsorted or a sorted T cell fraction (not recorded which). The sequence was collected from a male donor with ankylosing spondylitis.

In nucleotides, the CDR3 is TGTGCCAGCAGCCAAGGACAGGAGTATGGCTACACCTTC. This codes for CASSQGQEYGYTF. The chain has TRBV3-1 and TRBJ1-2; TRBD1 might be the D (6 bases). V was trimmed by 1 base and J by 5 bases, leaving 8 bases between them. From germline, CDR1 is LGHDT and CDR2 YNNKEL (reference sequence). The CDR3 spans 13 residues.